These 15 T cell receptor beta chains came from one sample sequenced in a study of siplizumab effects on memory and regulatory T cells. Some clones are missing from TCRdb's copy, which holds only in-frame ones; the method was immunoSEQ multiplex PCR. The sample holds some 97,000 clones; around 90% are singletons and the top ten take 0.15%. Sequencing used CD4+ T cells sorted from blood. The receptors were sampled from a human donor in good health.

This clone appeared a few times. The V and J genes are TRBV30 and TRBJ2-5, with D maybe TRBD2 (5 bases). The V and J ends lost 2 bases and 1 base respectively, with 8 bases between them. Per the germline V gene, CDR1 is GTSNPN and CDR2 is SVGIG (reference sequence). CDR3 size: 13 residues. The DNA of the CDR3 is TGTGCCTGGAGTAGGACTTCCCAAGAGACCCAGTACTTC. It yields the protein CAWSRTSQETQYF. The full variable domain, rest sourced from reference TRBV30 and TRBJ2-5, is SQTIHQWPATLVQPVGSPLSLECTVEGTSNPNLYWYRQAAGRGLQLLFYSVGIGQISSEVPQNLSASRPQDRQFILSSKKLLLSDSGFYLCAWSRTSQETQYFGPGTRLLVL.

The chain is built from TRBV19 and TRBJ1-3; 7 bases agree with TRBD1. Per the germline V gene, CDR1 is LNHDA and CDR2 is SQIVND (reference sequence). The CDR3 has 17 amino acids. V gave up 5 bases and J gave up 0 bases; unmatched junction bases: 10. DNA for the CDR3: TGTGCCAGTAGTCCGACAGGGCCTCTCCTCTCTGGAAACACCATATATTTT. It is translated as CASSPTGPLLSGNTIYF.

The V call is TRBV5-5, the J call TRBJ1-1, with 7 bases that match TRBD1. This CDR3 has 13 amino acids. Per germline, CDR1 SGHKS and CDR2 YYEKEE (reference sequence). The trim removed 3 bases at V and 5 bases at J, leaving 4 bases unmatched. The CDR3 protein is CASSYQTGTEAFF. The CDR3 DNA reads as TGTGCCAGCAGCTATCAGACAGGGACTGAAGCTTTCTTT.

This clone has just one count. Other DNA sequences in the sample encode the same CDR3. The rearrangement joins TRBV9 to TRBJ1-4; 7 bases match TRBD1. Per germline, CDR1 SGDLS and CDR2 YYNGEE. CDR3 length: 16 amino acids. The J segment lost 0 bases and the V segment lost 5 bases, leaving 7 bases of the junction unmatched. The CDR3 bases are TGTGCCAGCAGTGCTAGACAGGGCGCAACTAATGAAAAACTGTTTTTT. As protein: CASSARQGATNEKLFF.

The chain couples TRBV4-2 to TRBJ2-6; TRBD2 agrees at 14 bases. Germline-derived CDR1 and CDR2 are LGHNA and YNFKEQ. The CDR3 length is 19 residues. Trimming at V came to 0 bases and at J to 6 bases, leaving 7 bases not matched to a gene. Here the CDR3 DNA reads TGTGCCAGCAGCCAAGAAAGCGGGACTAGCGGGGGTCTGGCCAACGTCCTGACTTTC. Its protein product is CASSQESGTSGGLANVLTF.

This clone was detected once. The chain combines TRBV27 with TRBJ2-7, with D possibly being TRBD1 or TRBD2 (7 bases each). The CDR3 covers 16 residues. Trimming took off 5 bases at V and 4 bases at J, with 21 bases between the two ends. Per germline, CDR1 MNHEY and CDR2 SMNVEV (reference sequence). CDR3 DNA sequence: TGTGCCAGCAGTCCCCGGGGTCAGGGGGGGATGTACGAGCAGTACTTC. Translating it yields CASSPRGQGGMYEQYF.

In its sample, this clone was seen once. This sequence joins TRBV11-2 and TRBJ2-1, with D unclear. The CDR3 loop spans 16 amino acids. V dropped 4 bases and J dropped 2 bases, with 15 bases sitting between them. Germline V gene lookup returns CDR1 SGHAT and CDR2 FQNNGV. In nucleotides, the CDR3 is TGTGCCAGCAGCTCCTCTAAAATGAGTGCCTACAATGAGCAGTTCTTC. Amino acid sequence: CASSSSKMSAYNEQFF. The full variable domain, its missing parts supplied by reference TRBV11-2 and TRBJ2-1, is EAGVAQSPRYKIIEKRQSVAFWCNPISGHATLYWYQQILGQGPKLLIQFQNNGVVDDSQLPKDRFSAERLKGVDSTLKIQPAKLEDSAVYLCASSSSKMSAYNEQFFGPGTRLTVL.

This chain connects TRBV7-2 to TRBJ2-3; D perhaps matches TRBD2 (6 bases). CDR1 and CDR2 from the germline V gene are SGHTA and FQGNSA. Trimming took off 3 bases at V and 0 bases at J, with 13 bases between the two ends. The CDR3 loop spans 16 amino acids. Written as DNA, the CDR3 is TGTGCCAGCAGCTTGGGACTTTCACCTAGCACAGATACGCAGTATTTT. It codes for CASSLGLSPSTDTQYF.

The chain has TRBV7-9 and TRBJ2-1; 8 bases are a match to TRBD1. Germline values: CDR1 SEHNR, CDR2 FQNEAQ (reference sequence). The CDR3 is made up of 16 amino acids. V was clipped by 1 base and J by 8 bases; unmatched bases: 10. CDR3: CASSLGGQGAGDEQFF. Written as DNA, the CDR3 is TGTGCCAGCAGCTTAGGTGGGCAGGGGGCAGGCGATGAGCAGTTCTTC.

The rearrangement joins TRBV5-6 to TRBJ2-7; D gene uncertain. The V and J ends lost 0 bases and 0 bases respectively, with 7 bases between them. The CDR3 length is 14 residues. Looked up from germline, CDR1 is SGHDT and CDR2 is YYEEEE. CDR3 sequence reads: CASSLGALSYEQYF. CDR3 nucleotides: TGTGCCAGCAGCTTGGGGGCACTCTCCTACGAGCAGTACTTC.

The rearrangement uses TRBV28 and TRBJ2-5; D not resolved. Germline lookup yields CDR1 MDHEN and CDR2 SYDVKM. The CDR3 sequence is 15 residues long. Trimming shortened V by 3 bases and J by 1 base, and 12 bases separated the two germline ends. This CDR3 reads CASSLGGFLQETQYF. The CDR3 DNA is TGTGCCAGCAGTTTGGGCGGCTTTCTCCAAGAGACCCAGTACTTC.

The chain employs TRBV18 and TRBJ2-5; D uncertain. The CDR3 extends over 12 amino acids. Germline V gene sequence: CDR1 KGHSH, CDR2 LQKENI. Trimming pared 3 bases from V and 2 bases from J, leaving 4 bases between. The CDR3 DNA reads as TGTGCCAGCTCACCGGGACAAGAGACCCAGTACTTC. Encoded protein: CASSPGQETQYF.

This clone was recorded a few times. CDR3 coding DNA: TGTGCCAGCATGTTCCTTTATGGTGACTACACCTTC. Its translation is CASMFLYGDYTF. The chain combines TRBV6-1 with TRBJ1-2; D is ambiguous. V lost 7 bases to trimming and J lost 10 bases, with 16 bases between them. The CDR3 length is 12 residues. From germline, CDR1 is MNHNS and CDR2 SASEGT.

On this clone itself: An end of the junction does not agree with germline; a read error may underlie this. The rearrangement uses TRBV5-1 and TRBJ2-7, with D maybe TRBD2 (6 bases). CDR3 length: 11 amino acids. Germline V gene data show CDR1 as SGHRS and CDR2 as YFSETQ. The CDR3 nucleotides read TGCGCCAGCTTCGGGGGACGGGCCCCGAACTTC. Its protein product is CASFGGRAPNF.

The V call is TRBV2, the J call TRBJ2-2; no firm D call. The CDR3 has 13 residues. The germline V gene has CDR1 SNHLY and CDR2 FYNNEI. V lost 5 bases and J lost 6, with 10 bases in between. The DNA of the CDR3 is TGTGCCAGCAGTTTGTCCGTCCCCGGGGAGCTGTTTTTT. Its translation: CASSLSVPGELFF.